These T cell receptor beta chains were read from a single sample in a study of cytomegalovirus exposure and HLA in healthy donors. Clones were read by immunoSEQ multiplex PCR, and TCRdb kept only the in-frame ones, dropping some. The profile covers some 150,000 clones, with roughly 89% appearing a single time and more than 4% taken by the ten largest. Sequenced material: PBMCs. The receptor source for this set is a woman aged 25-40 years in good health and CMV-seronegative. Both conserved end residues are part of each CDR3. A D gene is named only where the DNA matches it firmly. Clone sizes are given selectively: once, few, many, or a class where the clone is expanded.

size,V,J,length,D,DNA,CDR3
-,TRBV5-5,TRBJ2-1,15,-,TGTGCCAGCAGCTTGGGGACTTCCTCTTACAATGAGCAGTTCTTC,CASSLGTSSYNEQFF
-,TRBV15,TRBJ1-2,14,TRBD1,TGTGCCACCAGCACCGACAGGGCCCACTATGGCTACACCTTC,CATSTDRAHYGYTF
once,TRBV5-4,TRBJ2-2,16,TRBD2,TGTGCCAGCAGCGGCACGGGACTAGAAAGGACCGGGGAGCTGTTTTTT,CASSGTGLERTGELFF
-,TRBV4-3,TRBJ2-3,16,-,TGCGCCAGCAGCCAAGGCGTAGCAGGGATCACAGATACGCAGTATTTT,CASSQGVAGITDTQYF
-,TRBV30,TRBJ1-3,15,-,TGTGCCTGGAGTGTTGCCAGGGGCTCTGGAAACACCATATATTTT,CAWSVARGSGNTIYF
-,TRBV4-3,TRBJ2-5,16,TRBD2,TGCGCCAGCAGCCAAGATAGGGCGGGGGGGCCGGAGACCCAGTACTTC,CASSQDRAGGPETQYF
-,TRBV5-1,TRBJ1-2,17,TRBD1,TGCGCCAGCAGCTTGTGGATCAATCAGGGGGCCGGGGATGGCTACACCTTC,CASSLWINQGAGDGYTF
-,TRBV10-1,TRBJ2-6,19,-,TGCGCCAGCCGCACCGGGACACCGGAGAGAAACTCTGGGGCCAACGTCCTGACTTTC,CASRTGTPERNSGANVLTF
-,TRBV5-1,TRBJ1-3,12,-,TGCGCCAGCAGCCTCGAGGGAAACACCATATATTTT,CASSLEGNTIYF
few,TRBV5-8,TRBJ2-6,18,-,TGTGCCAGCACCGCGGAATCGGCAGGGTACTCTGGGGCCAACGTCCTGACTTTC,CASTAESAGYSGANVLTF
-,TRBV27,TRBJ2-2,13,-,TGTGCCAGCAGTTTACGGGGGACCGGGGAGCTGTTTTTT,CASSLRGTGELFF
-,TRBV28,TRBJ1-2,13,TRBD1,TGTGCCAGCAGCCCCGGGACAGTCTATGGCTACACCTTC,CASSPGTVYGYTF
-,TRBV2,TRBJ2-7,14,-,TGTGCCAGCAGTGAGCCGCTTCATGCGGGAGAGCAGTACTTC,CASSEPLHAGEQYF